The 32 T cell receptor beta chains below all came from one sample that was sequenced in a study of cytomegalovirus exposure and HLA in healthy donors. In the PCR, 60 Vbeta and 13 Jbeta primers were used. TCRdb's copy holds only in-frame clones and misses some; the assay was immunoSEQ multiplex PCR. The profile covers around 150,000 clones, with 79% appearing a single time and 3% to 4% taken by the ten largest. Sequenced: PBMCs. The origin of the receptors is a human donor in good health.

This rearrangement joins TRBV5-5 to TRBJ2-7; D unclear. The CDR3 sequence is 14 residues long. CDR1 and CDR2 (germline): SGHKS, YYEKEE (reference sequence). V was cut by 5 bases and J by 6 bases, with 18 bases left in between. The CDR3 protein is CASSKEILSSEQYF. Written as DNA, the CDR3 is TGTGCCAGCAGTAAGGAGATCCTGTCGTCCGAGCAGTACTTC.

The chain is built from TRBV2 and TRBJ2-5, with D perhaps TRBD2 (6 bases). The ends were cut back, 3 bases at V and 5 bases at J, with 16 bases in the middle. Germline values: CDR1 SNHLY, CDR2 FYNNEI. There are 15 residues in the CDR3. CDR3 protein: CASSDWGGLTETQYF. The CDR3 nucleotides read TGTGCCAGCAGTGATTGGGGAGGTCTGACGGAGACCCAGTACTTC.

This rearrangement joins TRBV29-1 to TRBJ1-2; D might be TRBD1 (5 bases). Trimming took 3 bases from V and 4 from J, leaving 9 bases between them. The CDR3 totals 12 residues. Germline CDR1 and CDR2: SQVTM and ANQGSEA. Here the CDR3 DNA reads TGCAGCGTTGATGACAGCTTCTATGGCTACACCTTC. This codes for CSVDDSFYGYTF.

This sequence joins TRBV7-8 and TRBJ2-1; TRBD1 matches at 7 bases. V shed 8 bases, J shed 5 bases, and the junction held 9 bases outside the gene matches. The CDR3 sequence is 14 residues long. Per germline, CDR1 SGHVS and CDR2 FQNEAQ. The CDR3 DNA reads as TGTGCCAGCCGATCCCGGGACAGCCACAATGAGCAGTTCTTC. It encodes CASRSRDSHNEQFF.

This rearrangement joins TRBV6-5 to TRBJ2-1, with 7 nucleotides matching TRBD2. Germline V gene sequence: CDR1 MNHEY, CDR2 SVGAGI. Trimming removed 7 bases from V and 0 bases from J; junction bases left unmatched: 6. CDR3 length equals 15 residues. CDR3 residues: CASKPGLYSYNEQFF. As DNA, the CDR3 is TGTGCCAGCAAGCCGGGACTATACTCCTACAATGAGCAGTTCTTC.

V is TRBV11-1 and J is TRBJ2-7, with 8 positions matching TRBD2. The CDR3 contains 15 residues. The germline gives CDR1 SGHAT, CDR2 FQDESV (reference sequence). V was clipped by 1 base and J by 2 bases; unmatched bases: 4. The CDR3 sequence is CASSLGTGGPYEQYF. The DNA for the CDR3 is TGTGCCAGCAGCTTAGGGACGGGAGGGCCCTACGAGCAGTACTTC.

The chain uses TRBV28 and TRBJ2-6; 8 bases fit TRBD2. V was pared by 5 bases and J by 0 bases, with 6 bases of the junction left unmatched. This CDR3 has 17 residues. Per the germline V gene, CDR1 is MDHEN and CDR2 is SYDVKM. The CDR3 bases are TGTGCCAGCAGTCGTCCGGGGGGGGGCTCTGGGGCCAACGTCCTGACTTTC. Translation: CASSRPGGGSGANVLTF.

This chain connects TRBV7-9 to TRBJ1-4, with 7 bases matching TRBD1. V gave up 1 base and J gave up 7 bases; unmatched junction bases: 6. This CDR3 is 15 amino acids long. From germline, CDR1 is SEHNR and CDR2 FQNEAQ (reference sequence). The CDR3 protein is CASSLDGGGVEKLFF. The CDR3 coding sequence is TGTGCCAGCAGCTTAGATGGAGGGGGCGTTGAAAAACTGTTTTTT.

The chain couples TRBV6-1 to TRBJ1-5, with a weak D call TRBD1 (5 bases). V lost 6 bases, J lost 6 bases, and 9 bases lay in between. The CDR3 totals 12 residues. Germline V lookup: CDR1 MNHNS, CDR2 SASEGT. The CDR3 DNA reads TGTGCCAGCAGGTGGGGCAGTCAGCCCCAGCATTTT. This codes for CASRWGSQPQHF.

The CDR3 coding sequence is TGTGCCAGCAGTGAAACAGGGTGGGGATTGAGCAATCAGCCCCAGCATTTT. Its translation: CASSETGWGLSNQPQHF. The rearrangement uses TRBV2 and TRBJ1-5; D may be TRBD1 (6 bases). The CDR3 runs to 17 residues. V was clipped by 2 bases and J by 1 base, with 15 bases between them. CDR1 and CDR2 (germline): SNHLY, FYNNEI.

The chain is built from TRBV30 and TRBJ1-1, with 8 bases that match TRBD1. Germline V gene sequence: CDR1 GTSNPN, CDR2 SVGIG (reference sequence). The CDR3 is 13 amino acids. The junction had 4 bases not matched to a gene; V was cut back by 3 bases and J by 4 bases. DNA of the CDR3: TGTGCCTGGAGACCTACAGGGGGCACTGAAGCTTTCTTT. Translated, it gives CAWRPTGGTEAFF.

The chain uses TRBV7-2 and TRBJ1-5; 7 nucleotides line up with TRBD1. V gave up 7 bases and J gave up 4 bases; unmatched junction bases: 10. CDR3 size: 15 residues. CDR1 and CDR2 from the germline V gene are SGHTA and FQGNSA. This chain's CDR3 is CASTADPTGNQPQHF. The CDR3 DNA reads TGTGCCAGCACCGCGGATCCGACAGGGAATCAGCCCCAGCATTTT.

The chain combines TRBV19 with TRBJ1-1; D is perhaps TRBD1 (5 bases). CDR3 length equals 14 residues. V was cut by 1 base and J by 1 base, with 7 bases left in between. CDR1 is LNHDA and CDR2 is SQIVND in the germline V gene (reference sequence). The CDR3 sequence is CASSIGDRNTEAFF. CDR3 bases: TGTGCCAGTAGTATAGGAGACAGGAACACTGAAGCTTTCTTT.

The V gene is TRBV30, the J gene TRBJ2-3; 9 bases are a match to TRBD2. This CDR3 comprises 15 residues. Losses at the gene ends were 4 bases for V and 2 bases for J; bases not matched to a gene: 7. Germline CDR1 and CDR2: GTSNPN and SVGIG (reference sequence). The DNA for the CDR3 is TGTGCCTGGAATGGGGCTAGCGGGGTCACAGATACGCAGTATTTT. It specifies CAWNGASGVTDTQYF.

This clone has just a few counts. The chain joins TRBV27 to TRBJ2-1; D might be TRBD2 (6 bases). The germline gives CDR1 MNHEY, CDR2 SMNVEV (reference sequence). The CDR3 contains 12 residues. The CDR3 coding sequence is TGTGTTAGCGGCTCGACCTACAATGAGCAGTTCTTC. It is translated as CVSGSTYNEQFF.

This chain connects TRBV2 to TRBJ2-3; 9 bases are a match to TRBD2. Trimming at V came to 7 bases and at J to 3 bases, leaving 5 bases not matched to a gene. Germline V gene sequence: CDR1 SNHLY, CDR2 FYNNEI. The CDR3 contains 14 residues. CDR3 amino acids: CASTTSGRTDTQYF. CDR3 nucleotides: TGTGCCAGCACGACTAGCGGAAGGACAGATACGCAGTATTTT.

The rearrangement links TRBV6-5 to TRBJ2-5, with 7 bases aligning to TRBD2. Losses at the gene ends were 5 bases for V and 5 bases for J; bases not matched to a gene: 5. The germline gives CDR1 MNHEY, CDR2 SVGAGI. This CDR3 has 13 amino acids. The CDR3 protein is CASSAGEWETQYF. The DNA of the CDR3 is TGTGCCAGCAGTGCGGGAGAATGGGAGACCCAGTACTTC.

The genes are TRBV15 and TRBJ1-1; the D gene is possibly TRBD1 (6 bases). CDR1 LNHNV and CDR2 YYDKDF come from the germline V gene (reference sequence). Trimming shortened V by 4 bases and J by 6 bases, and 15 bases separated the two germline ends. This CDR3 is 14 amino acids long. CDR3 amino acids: CATSTITGSPEAFF. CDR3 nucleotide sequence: TGTGCCACCAGCACTATCACAGGGAGCCCTGAAGCTTTCTTT.

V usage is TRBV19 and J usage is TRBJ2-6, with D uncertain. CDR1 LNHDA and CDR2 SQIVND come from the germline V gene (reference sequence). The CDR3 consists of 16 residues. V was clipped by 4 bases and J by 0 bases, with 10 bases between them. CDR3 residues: CASSTFIYSGANVLTF. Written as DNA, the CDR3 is TGTGCCAGTAGTACCTTTATTTACTCTGGGGCCAACGTCCTGACTTTC.

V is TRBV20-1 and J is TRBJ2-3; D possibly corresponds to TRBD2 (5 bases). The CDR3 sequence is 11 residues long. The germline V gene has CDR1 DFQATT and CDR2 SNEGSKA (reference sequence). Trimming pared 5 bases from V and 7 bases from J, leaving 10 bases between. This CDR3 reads CSAFRGNTQYF. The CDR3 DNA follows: TGCAGTGCTTTCCGGGGTAATACGCAGTATTTT.

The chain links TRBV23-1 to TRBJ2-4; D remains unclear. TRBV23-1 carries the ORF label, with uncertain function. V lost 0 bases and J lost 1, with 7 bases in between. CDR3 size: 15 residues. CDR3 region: CASSQSGLAKNIQYF. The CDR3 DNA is TGCGCCAGCAGTCAATCTGGGCTCGCCAAAAACATTCAGTACTTC.

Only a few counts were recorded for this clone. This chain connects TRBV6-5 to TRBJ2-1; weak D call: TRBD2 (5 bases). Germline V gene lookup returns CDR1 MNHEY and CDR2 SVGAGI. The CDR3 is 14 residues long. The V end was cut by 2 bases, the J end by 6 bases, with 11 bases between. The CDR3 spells CASSYSPGGNEQFF. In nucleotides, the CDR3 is TGTGCCAGCAGTTACAGTCCTGGAGGCAATGAGCAGTTCTTC.

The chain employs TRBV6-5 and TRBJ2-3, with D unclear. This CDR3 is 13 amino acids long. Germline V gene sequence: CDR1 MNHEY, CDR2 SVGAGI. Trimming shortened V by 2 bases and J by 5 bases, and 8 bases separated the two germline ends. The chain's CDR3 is CASSYARQDTQYF. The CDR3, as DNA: TGTGCCAGCAGTTACGCCAGACAAGATACGCAGTATTTT.

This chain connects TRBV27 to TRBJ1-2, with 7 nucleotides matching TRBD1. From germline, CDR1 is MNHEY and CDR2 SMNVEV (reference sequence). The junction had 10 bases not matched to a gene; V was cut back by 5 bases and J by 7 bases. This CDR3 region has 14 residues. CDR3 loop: CASSLGGGAFGYTF. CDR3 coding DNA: TGTGCCAGCAGTCTAGGAGGGGGCGCTTTTGGCTACACCTTC.

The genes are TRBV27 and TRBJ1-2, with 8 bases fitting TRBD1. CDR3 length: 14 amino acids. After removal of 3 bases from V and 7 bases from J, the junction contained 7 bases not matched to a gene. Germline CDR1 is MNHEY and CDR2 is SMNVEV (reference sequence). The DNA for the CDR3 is TGTGCCAGCAGTTTTGTCGACAGGGGCAGTGGCTACACCTTC. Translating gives CASSFVDRGSGYTF.

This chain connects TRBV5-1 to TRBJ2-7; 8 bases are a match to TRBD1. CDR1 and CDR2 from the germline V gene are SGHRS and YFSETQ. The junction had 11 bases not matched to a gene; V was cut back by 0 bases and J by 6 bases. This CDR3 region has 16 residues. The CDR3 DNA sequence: TGCGCCAGCAGCTTGGGGGAACGGACAGGGAACCGCGAGCAGTACTTC. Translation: CASSLGERTGNREQYF.

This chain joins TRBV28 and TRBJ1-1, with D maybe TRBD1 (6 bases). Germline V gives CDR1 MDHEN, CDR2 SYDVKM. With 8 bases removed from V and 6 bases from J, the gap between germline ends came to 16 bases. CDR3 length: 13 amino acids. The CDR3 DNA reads TGTGCCAGCCTTTCAAGGGGGAGGGCTGAAGCTTTCTTT. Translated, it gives CASLSRGRAEAFF.

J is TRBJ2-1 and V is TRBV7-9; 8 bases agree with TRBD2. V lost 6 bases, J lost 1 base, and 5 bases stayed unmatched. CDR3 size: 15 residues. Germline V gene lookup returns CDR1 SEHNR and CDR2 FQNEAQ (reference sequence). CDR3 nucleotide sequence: TGTGCCAGCAGGAAGCGGGAGCTGTCCTACAATGAGCAGTTCTTC. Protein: CASRKRELSYNEQFF.

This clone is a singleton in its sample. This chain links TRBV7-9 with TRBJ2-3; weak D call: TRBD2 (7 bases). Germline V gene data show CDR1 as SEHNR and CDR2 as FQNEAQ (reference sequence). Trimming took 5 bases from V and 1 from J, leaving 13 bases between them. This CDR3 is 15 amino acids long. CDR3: CASSPGGPGTDTQYF. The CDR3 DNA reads TGTGCCAGCAGCCCGGGGGGCCCGGGCACAGATACGCAGTATTTT.

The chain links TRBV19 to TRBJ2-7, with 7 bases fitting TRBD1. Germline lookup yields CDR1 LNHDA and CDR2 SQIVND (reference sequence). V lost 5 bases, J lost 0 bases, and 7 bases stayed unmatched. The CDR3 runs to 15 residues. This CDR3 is CASSPRDSPSYEQYF. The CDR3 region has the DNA TGTGCCAGTAGTCCTCGGGACAGTCCCTCCTACGAGCAGTACTTC.

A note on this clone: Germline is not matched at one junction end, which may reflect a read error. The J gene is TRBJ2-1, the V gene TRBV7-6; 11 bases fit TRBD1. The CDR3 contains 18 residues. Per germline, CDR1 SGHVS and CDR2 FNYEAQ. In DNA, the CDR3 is TGTACCAGCTCCGAGGGACAGGGGGACAAAAGCTCCTACAATGAGCAGTTCTTC. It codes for CTSSEGQGDKSSYNEQFF.

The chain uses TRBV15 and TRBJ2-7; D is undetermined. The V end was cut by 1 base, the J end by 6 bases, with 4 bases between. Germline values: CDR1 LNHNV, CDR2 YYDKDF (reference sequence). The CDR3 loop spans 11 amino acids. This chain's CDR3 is CATSRGGEQYF. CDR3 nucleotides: TGTGCCACCAGCAGAGGCGGCGAGCAGTACTTC.